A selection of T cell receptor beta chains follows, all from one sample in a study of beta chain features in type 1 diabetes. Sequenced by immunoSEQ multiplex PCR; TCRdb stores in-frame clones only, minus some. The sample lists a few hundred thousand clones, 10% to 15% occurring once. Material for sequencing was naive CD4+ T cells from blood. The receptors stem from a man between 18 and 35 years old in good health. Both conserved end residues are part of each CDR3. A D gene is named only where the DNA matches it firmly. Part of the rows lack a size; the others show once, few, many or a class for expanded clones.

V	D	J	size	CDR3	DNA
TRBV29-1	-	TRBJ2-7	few	CSVLVRGDSGHEQYF	TGCAGCGTTTTGGTTAGGGGGGACAGCGGCCACGAGCAGTACTTC
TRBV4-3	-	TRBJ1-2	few	CASSQDSGVLDYGYTF	TGCGCCAGCAGCCAAGATTCTGGAGTACTGGACTATGGCTACACCTTC
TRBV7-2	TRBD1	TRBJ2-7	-	CASSFWGRGSYEQYF	TGTGCCAGCAGCTTTTGGGGCAGGGGGTCGTACGAGCAGTACTTC
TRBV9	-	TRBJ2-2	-	CASSVDLEPNTGELFF	TGTGCCAGCAGCGTAGACCTAGAACCTAACACCGGGGAGCTGTTTTTT
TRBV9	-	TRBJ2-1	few	CASSVASQGEQFF	TGTGCCAGCAGCGTAGCGTCCCAGGGGGAGCAGTTCTTC
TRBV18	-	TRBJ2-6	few	CASSSDSGANVLTF	TGTGCCAGCTCCAGCGACTCTGGGGCCAACGTCCTGACTTTC
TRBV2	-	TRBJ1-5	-	CGTGESPDQPQHF	TGTGGTACGGGGGAGTCTCCAGATCAGCCCCAGCATTTT
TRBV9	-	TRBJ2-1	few	CASRGEGGNEQFF	TGTGCCAGCCGGGGCGAGGGGGGGAATGAGCAGTTCTTC
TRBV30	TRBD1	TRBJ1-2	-	CAWKGSGQAPGYGYTF	TGTGCCTGGAAGGGGTCAGGACAGGCCCCGGGCTATGGCTACACCTTC
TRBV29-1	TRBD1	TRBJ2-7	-	CSVGRRDRGYEQYF	TGCAGCGTTGGTCGCCGGGACAGGGGCTACGAGCAGTACTTC
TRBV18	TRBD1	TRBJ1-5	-	CASSSGQGSNQPQHF	TGTGCCAGCTCATCGGGACAGGGTAGCAATCAGCCCCAGCATTTT
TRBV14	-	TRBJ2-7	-	CASSQDFRREQYF	TGTGCCAGCAGCCAAGATTTTAGGAGGGAGCAGTACTTC
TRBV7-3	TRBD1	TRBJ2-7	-	CASSLNGQGVSVEQYF	TGTGCCAGCAGCTTAAACGGACAGGGCGTTAGCGTCGAGCAGTACTTC
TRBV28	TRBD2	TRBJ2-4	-	CASSRTSGRGKNIQYF	TGTGCCAGCAGTCGGACTAGCGGGAGGGGTAAAAACATTCAGTACTTC
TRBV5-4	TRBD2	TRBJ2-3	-	CASSLGGRATDTQYF	TGTGCCAGCAGCTTGGGCGGGAGGGCTACAGATACGCAGTATTTT
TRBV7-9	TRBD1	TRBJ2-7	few	CASSSTGGLYEQYF	TGTGCCAGCAGCTCCACAGGGGGCCTCTACGAGCAGTACTTC
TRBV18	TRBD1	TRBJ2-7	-	CASSPGTADPYEQYF	TGTGCCAGCTCACCAGGGACAGCGGATCCCTACGAGCAGTACTTC
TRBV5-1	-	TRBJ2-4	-	CASSLAGNKNIQYF	TGCGCCAGCAGCTTGGCAGGGAACAAAAACATTCAGTACTTC
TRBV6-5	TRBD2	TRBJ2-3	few	CASRNTGGPADTQYF	TGTGCCAGCAGGAACACGGGGGGGCCAGCCGATACGCAGTATTTT
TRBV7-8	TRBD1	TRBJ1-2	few	CASSIRDRAYGYTF	TGTGCCAGCAGCATCCGGGACAGGGCTTATGGCTACACCTTC
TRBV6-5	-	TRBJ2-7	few	CASSSRVRAVYEQYF	TGTGCCAGCAGTTCCCGGGTTAGAGCGGTCTACGAGCAGTACTTC
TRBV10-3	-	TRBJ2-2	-	CAISESRQGGELFF	TGTGCCATCAGTGAGTCTCGTCAGGGCGGGGAGCTGTTTTTT
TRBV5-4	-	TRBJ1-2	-	CASSLDLAMDGYTF	TGTGCCAGCAGCTTGGACCTGGCAATGGATGGCTACACCTTC
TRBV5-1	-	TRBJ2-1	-	CASSAGQPLLHEQFF	TGCGCCAGCAGCGCGGGACAGCCCTTGTTACATGAGCAGTTCTTC
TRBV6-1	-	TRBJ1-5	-	CASSPTVYSNQPQHF	TGTGCCAGCAGTCCCACAGTGTATAGCAATCAGCCCCAGCATTTT
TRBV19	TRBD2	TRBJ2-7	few	CASRASGSYEQYF	TGTGCCAGTAGGGCTAGCGGTTCCTACGAGCAGTACTTC
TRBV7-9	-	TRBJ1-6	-	CASSYTQGVAWGSPLHF	TGTGCCAGCAGCTACACACAGGGTGTAGCCTGGGGTTCACCCCTCCACTTT
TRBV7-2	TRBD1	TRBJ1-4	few	CASSPDRGGEKLFF	TGTGCCAGCAGCCCGGACAGGGGTGGGGAAAAACTGTTTTTT
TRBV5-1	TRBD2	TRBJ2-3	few	CASDPGTSSADTQYF	TGCGCCTCTGACCCCGGGACTAGCTCGGCAGATACGCAGTATTTT
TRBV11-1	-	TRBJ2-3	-	CASSTPFRDTSPDTQYF	TGTGCCAGCAGCACCCCTTTCCGGGACACCTCTCCGGATACGCAGTATTTT
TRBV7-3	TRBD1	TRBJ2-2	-	CASSFDQGVGELFF	TGTGCCAGCAGCTTTGATCAGGGGGTCGGGGAGCTGTTTTTT
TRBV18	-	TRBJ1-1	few	CASSPRERENTEAFF	TGTGCCAGCTCACCGCGGGAAAGAGAGAACACTGAAGCTTTCTTT
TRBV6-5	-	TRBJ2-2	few	CASSQRQAITGELFF	TGTGCCAGCAGTCAGCGACAGGCGATCACCGGGGAGCTGTTTTTT
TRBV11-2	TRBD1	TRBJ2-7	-	CASKPLTGGIYEQYF	TGTGCCAGCAAGCCACTTACAGGGGGAATCTACGAGCAGTACTTC
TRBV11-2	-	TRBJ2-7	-	CASSRTSQEQYF	TGTGCCAGCAGCCGAACCAGTCAAGAGCAGTACTTC
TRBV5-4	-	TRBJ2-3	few	CASSLGRGSGSTQYF	TGTGCCAGCAGCTTGGGACGTGGTAGCGGTTCAACGCAGTATTTT
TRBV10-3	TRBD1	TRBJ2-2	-	CAISRQGPNTGELFF	TGTGCCATCAGTCGACAGGGCCCAAACACCGGGGAGCTGTTTTTT
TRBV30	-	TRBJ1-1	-	CAWNEGGMNTEAFF	TGTGCCTGGAACGAAGGGGGAATGAACACTGAAGCTTTCTTT
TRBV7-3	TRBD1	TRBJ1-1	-	CASSFTDRGEAFF	TGTGCCAGCAGCTTCACCGACAGGGGTGAAGCTTTCTTT
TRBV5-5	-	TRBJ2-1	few	CASSLARSLNEQFF	TGTGCCAGCAGCTTGGCCAGGTCCTTGAATGAGCAGTTCTTC
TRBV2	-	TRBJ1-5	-	CASSPGGQPQHF	TGTGCCAGCAGCCCCGGGGGTCAGCCCCAGCATTTT
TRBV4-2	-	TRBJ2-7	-	CASSQVRGHHEQYF	TGTGCCAGCAGCCAAGTTCGAGGCCACCACGAGCAGTACTTC
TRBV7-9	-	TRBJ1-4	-	CASSKTRGNEKLFF	TGTGCCAGCAGCAAAACCAGGGGTAATGAAAAACTGTTTTTT
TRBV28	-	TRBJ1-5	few	CASSLSTFDQPQHF	TGTGCCAGCAGTTTATCGACATTCGATCAGCCCCAGCATTTT
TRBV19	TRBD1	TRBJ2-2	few	CASSIGPPTGVTGELFF	TGTGCCAGTAGTATAGGTCCCCCAACAGGGGTCACCGGGGAGCTGTTTTTT
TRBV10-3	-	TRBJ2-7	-	CAISEGWAQKVQYF	TGTGCCATCAGTGAGGGGTGGGCGCAAAAGGTGCAGTACTTC